This T cell receptor beta chain was identified during a study of vaccination effects on CD4 cells after COVID-19. In the case of this clone: Its antigen is undetermined.

Clones were sequenced by immunoSEQ multiplex PCR, and TCRdb holds only the in-frame ones, with some missing. This table has over 25,000 clones, roughly 80% appearing once. CDR1 is MNHEY, CDR2 SVGAGI, per germline. Trimming shortened V by 0 bases and J by 3 bases, and 12 bases separated the two germline ends. CDR3 size: 16 residues. Before any sequencing was done, the ViraFEST assay used viral peptide pools to expand antigen-specific CD4+ T cells. CD4+ T cells were isolated after around 9 days of culture. Every participant took two doses of the BNT162b2 or mRNA-1273 vaccine. This specimen was CD4+ T cells from PBMCs cultured with HCoV-229E spike peptides, taken after COVID-19 vaccination. This sequence was found in a human donor who received a COVID-19 vaccine. The chain recombines TRBV6-5 with TRBJ1-3; D perhaps matches TRBD1 (5 bases). The CDR3 nucleotides read TGTGCCAGCAGTTACTCGCCGGGGGTGGGTGGAAACACCATATATTTT. It translates to CASSYSPGVGGNTIYF.